The 15 T cell receptor beta chains below come from one sample, sequenced in a study of CD8 T cells in ankylosing spondylitis. Study-wide results and caveats: Roughly eight highly homologous variants formed a TCR beta motif that appeared characteristic of ankylosing spondylitis blood.

Each CDR3 protein gets one entry after TCRdb re-called the 5' RACE reads with MiXCR. The sample lists about 460,000 distinct CDR3 sequences, about 5.4% occurring once. These TCRs' antigens remain unknown. Input material: blood, either unsorted or a sorted T cell fraction (not recorded which). These receptors were collected from a male donor with ankylosing spondylitis.

This rearrangement joins TRBV2 to TRBJ2-1; D possibly corresponds to TRBD2 (6 bases). V was trimmed by 5 bases and J by 12 bases, leaving 14 bases between them. Germline CDR1 and CDR2: SNHLY and FYNNEI. This CDR3 spans 12 amino acids. CDR3 sequence reads: CASSWALGGQFF. CDR3 coding DNA: TGTGCCAGCAGTTGGGCTCTGGGAGGGCAGTTCTTC.

In its sample, this clonotype was seen many times. CDR3 nucleotides: TGTGCCAGCAGTCCGATTAGCGGGGGCCCCTACAATGAGCAGTTCTTC. Translated: CASSPISGGPYNEQFF. The rearrangement joins TRBV28 to TRBJ2-1; 9 positions match TRBD2. The junction had 7 bases not matched to a gene; V was cut back by 5 bases and J by 2 bases. The CDR3 has 16 residues. Germline lookup yields CDR1 MDHEN and CDR2 SYDVKM.

The table lists this clonotype with many counts. This chain uses TRBV5-1 with TRBJ2-1, with D tentatively TRBD1 or TRBD2 (6 bases each). Trimming cost V 4 bases and J 9 bases, with 17 bases left between them. CDR1 and CDR2 (germline): SGHRS, YFSETQ. The CDR3 extends over 14 amino acids. CDR3 nucleotide sequence: TGCGCCAGCAGCCCGTTAAGCCGGGGGCTTGAGCAGTTCTTC. This sequence encodes CASSPLSRGLEQFF.

The rearrangement joins TRBV18 to TRBJ2-1, with 8 bases that match TRBD1. This CDR3 is built from 16 residues. The J segment lost 5 bases and the V segment lost 4 bases, leaving 10 bases of the junction unmatched. The germline gives CDR1 KGHSH, CDR2 LQKENI. The CDR3 spells CASSRTDRGSHNEQFF. CDR3 bases: TGTGCCAGCTCACGAACCGACAGGGGAAGCCACAATGAGCAGTTCTTC.

This clonotype was seen repeatedly, ten times or more. The V call is TRBV6-2 or TRBV6-3, the J call TRBJ2-7; perhaps TRBD2 as D (5 bases). CDR1 and CDR2 (germline): MNHEY, SVGEGT. Trimming removed 4 bases at V and 0 bases at J, with 16 bases between. The CDR3 covers 16 residues. Here the CDR3 DNA reads TGTGCCAGCAGTTTCACCCCACGGAGGACCTCCTACGAGCAGTACTTC. Amino acids: CASSFTPRRTSYEQYF.

This clonotype was seen many times. The chain has TRBV10-3 and TRBJ1-1; D ambiguous. Germline V gene data show CDR1 as ENHRY and CDR2 as SYGVKD. Trimming took off 3 bases at V and 14 bases at J, with 16 bases between the two ends. The CDR3 loop spans 12 amino acids. The CDR3 region is CAISDVGAGRFF. The CDR3 DNA sequence: TGTGCCATCAGTGATGTCGGAGCTGGCCGGTTCTTT.

This clonotype was counted many times. The CDR3: CASSVGLGSPLHF. The CDR3 DNA reads as TGTGCCAGCAGCGTAGGTCTGGGTTCACCCCTCCACTTT. J is TRBJ1-6 and V is TRBV9; D ambiguous. Per the germline V gene, CDR1 is SGDLS and CDR2 is YYNGEE. This CDR3 has 13 amino acids. Trimming cost V 0 bases and J 9 bases, with 7 bases left between them.

About this clonotype itself: Possible read error: a much larger clone is one base away. This rearrangement joins TRBV5-1 to TRBJ2-2; no definite D call. CDR1 and CDR2 (germline): SGHRS, YFSETQ. CDR3 length: 12 residues. CDR3 loop: CTSFGTTGELFF. DNA for the CDR3: TGCACCAGCTTTGGAACTACCGGGGAGCTGTTTTTT.

This clonotype has a handful of counts. This chain links TRBV5-1 with TRBJ2-7; possible D gene TRBD2, 6 bases. The V gene lost 5 bases and the J gene lost 7 bases, with 16 bases spanning the gap. From germline, CDR1 is SGHRS and CDR2 YFSETQ. The CDR3 totals 13 residues. CDR3 residues: CASRVAEIGEQYF. The DNA of the CDR3 is TGCGCCAGCAGAGTAGCGGAGATTGGGGAGCAGTACTTC.

This clonotype occurred many times. This sequence joins TRBV10-3 and TRBJ1-2; no clear D gene. V shed 7 bases and J shed 2 bases, with 11 bases lying between them. The CDR3 length is 13 residues. In germline, CDR1 is ENHRY, CDR2 SYGVKD. CDR3: CAITPGTNYGYTF. CDR3 DNA: TGTGCCATCACTCCGGGTACCAACTATGGCTACACCTTC.

This clonotype was counted many times. V is TRBV4-1 and J is TRBJ1-5, with D possibly TRBD1 on 5 matching bases. V was clipped by 0 bases and J by 6 bases, with 18 bases between them. CDR3 length: 17 amino acids. Looked up from germline, CDR1 is MGHRA and CDR2 is YSYEKL. This CDR3 is CASSQDTPGQGTQPQHF. The CDR3 DNA follows: TGCGCCAGCAGCCAAGATACCCCTGGGCAGGGCACTCAGCCCCAGCATTTT.

The table lists this clonotype with many counts. As DNA, the CDR3 is TGTGCCATCGTGCTCGCGGGGGGCTGGGATCAGCCCCAGCATTTT. Protein: CAIVLAGGWDQPQHF. V and J are TRBV10-3 and TRBJ1-5, with D possibly matching TRBD1 (6 bases). The germline V gene encodes CDR1 ENHRY and CDR2 SYGVKD. The length of the CDR3 is 15 residues. V lost 8 bases and J lost 5, with 19 bases in between.

Many counts were recorded for this clonotype. DNA for the CDR3: TGTGCCAGCAGCTTTTACCCGCCAGAGACCCAGTACTTC. The encoded protein is CASSFYPPETQYF. The gene calls are TRBV5-5 and TRBJ2-5; D remains ambiguous. Germline V gene sequence: CDR1 SGHKS, CDR2 YYEKEE (reference sequence). The V and J ends lost 2 bases and 4 bases respectively, with 9 bases between them. The CDR3 is 13 residues long.

This clonotype has a count of ten or more. V and J are TRBV24-1 and TRBJ2-1, with 10 bases identical to TRBD2. The CDR3 contains 16 residues. Germline CDR1 and CDR2: KGHDR and SFDVKD. V gave up 0 bases and J gave up 6 bases; unmatched junction bases: 4. The CDR3 DNA is TGTGCCACCAGTGATTTGTCGTCTAGCGGGAGCAATGAGCAGTTCTTC. Translated: CATSDLSSSGSNEQFF.

The table lists this clonotype with many counts. The V gene is TRBV7-2, the J gene TRBJ1-5, with D hard to call. This CDR3 spans 13 amino acids. Trimming shortened V by 2 bases and J by 5 bases, and 7 bases separated the two germline ends. Germline V gene data show CDR1 as SGHTA and CDR2 as FQGNSA. CDR3 in DNA: TGTGCCAGCAGCTTACAGGAAGATCAGCCCCAGCATTTT. Its translation is CASSLQEDQPQHF.